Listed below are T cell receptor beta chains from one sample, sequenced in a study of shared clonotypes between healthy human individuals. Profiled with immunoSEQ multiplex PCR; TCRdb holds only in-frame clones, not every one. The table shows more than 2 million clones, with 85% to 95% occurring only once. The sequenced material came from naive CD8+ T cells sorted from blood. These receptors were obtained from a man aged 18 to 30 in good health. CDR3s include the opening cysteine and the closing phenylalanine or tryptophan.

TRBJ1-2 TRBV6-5 CASSSDTLNSGGYTF
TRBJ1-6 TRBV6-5 CASKGGYNSPLHF
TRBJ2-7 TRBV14 CASSHPDGLLSYEQYF
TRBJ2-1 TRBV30 CAWSVLFETEQFF
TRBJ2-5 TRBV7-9 CASSFVGGGETQYF
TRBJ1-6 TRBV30 CAWSPQPGQGPTF
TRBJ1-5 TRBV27 CASSPGTGNSNQPQHF
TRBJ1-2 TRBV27 CASSTGQGVNYGYTF
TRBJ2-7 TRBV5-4 CASSQGPNYEQYF
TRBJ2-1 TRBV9 CASSEGTTSPPNEQFF
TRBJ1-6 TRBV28 CASSPVGALHF
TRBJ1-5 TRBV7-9 CASSEGGNQPQHF
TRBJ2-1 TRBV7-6 CASSPGLDPYNEQFF
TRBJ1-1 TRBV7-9 CASSLDSYREMNTEAFF
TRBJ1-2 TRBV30 CAWSWGQGNYGYTF
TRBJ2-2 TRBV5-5 CASSLVDPANTGELFF
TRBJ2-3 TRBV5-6 CASSLGLAPDTQYF
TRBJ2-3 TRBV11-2 CASSLAGRDPDTQYF
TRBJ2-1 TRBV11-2 CASSLVGGLDEQFF
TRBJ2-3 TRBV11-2 CASSLAGREGTDTQYF
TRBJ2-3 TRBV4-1 CASSPSSGGSGPDTQYF
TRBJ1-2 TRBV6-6 CASSYGSLYGYTF
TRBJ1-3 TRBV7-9 CASKLHDRSSGNTIYF
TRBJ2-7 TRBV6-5 CASRDPSDSYEQYF
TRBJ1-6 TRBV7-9 CASSLADQGTSSPLHF
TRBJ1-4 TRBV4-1 CASSSGQINEKLFF
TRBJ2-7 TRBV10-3 CAITKGGSYEQYF
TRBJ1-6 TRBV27 CASSNVGNSPLHF
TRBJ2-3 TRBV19 CASSSRTSDTQYF
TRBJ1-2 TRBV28 CASSLGRRPYGYTF
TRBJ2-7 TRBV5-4 CASSPDSYEQYF
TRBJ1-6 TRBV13 CASSSSGQHNSPLHF
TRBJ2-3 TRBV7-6 CASSTHGKYTQYF
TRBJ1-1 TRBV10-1 CASSDSPGSSTEAFF
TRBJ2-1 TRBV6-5 CASSYSSSGVYNEQFF
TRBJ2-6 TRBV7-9 CASSLEVTGVGANVLTF
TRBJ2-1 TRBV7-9 CASSVRTPGDEQFF
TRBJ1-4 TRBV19 CATQGAFNEKLFF
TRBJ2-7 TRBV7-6 CASSLKPFYEQYF
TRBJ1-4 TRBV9 CASSATGSTNEKLFF
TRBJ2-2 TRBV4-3 CASSQAAGTRNTGELFF
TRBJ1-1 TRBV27 CASSFLGGDTEAFF
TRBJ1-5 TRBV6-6 CASTGQGIGQPQHF
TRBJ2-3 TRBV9 CASALGSTSTDTQYF
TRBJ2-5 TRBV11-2 CASSRGIPEETQYF
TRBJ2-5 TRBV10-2 CASSELADIQETQYF
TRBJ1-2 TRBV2 CAPRPTGERGYTF
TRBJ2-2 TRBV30 CAWRGTRTGELFF
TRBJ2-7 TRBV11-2 CASSLVGAAYEQYF
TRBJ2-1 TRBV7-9 CASSPWAGGMDEQFF
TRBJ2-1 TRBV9 CASSVGYSGVDNEQFF